This record concerns one TCR beta chain sequence. Its antigen is undetermined. Germline V gives CDR1 LNHDA, CDR2 SQIVND (reference sequence). V dropped 9 bases and J dropped 5; count of bases not matched to a gene: 13. The CDR3 is 16 residues long. RNA transcripts served as the template for amplifying TCR beta CDR3 regions. Primed by the HTBI set, a first-round RT-PCR was run on the TCR CDR3. Each CDR3 protein gets one entry after TCRdb re-called the multiplex PCR reads with MiXCR. The sample has tens of thousands of distinct CDR3 sequences; approximately 53% are singletons. The data belong to a study of T cells in Graves' hyperthyroidism and ophthalmopathy. Study findings and constraints: Blood held most thyroid clonotypes expanded above 0.001 frequency.

This TCR came from a woman aged 55 to 70 with Graves' ophthalmopathy. The sequenced sample was blood. The chain couples TRBV19 to TRBJ2-6; 7 bases map to TRBD1. CDR3 nucleotide sequence: TGTGCCAGCGCCAGCTCGAAACAGGGGAGGGCCAACGTCCTGACTTTC. This encodes CASASSKQGRANVLTF.